The clone carrying this T cell receptor (beta chain) was found many times. TCRdb called the RT-PCR reads again in MiXCR, with one record for every CDR3 protein. The sample yields about 700,000 distinct CDR3 sequences, 14% seen once. This CDR3 is built from 15 residues. Germline lookup yields CDR1 ENHRY and CDR2 SYGVKD. Losses at the gene ends were 2 bases for V and 6 bases for J; bases not matched to a gene: 8. What was sequenced was memory CD4+ T cells from blood. The sequence was obtained from a female donor in good health, serving as a healthy control. This chain links TRBV10-3 with TRBJ2-7; 9 bases map to TRBD1. This CDR3 is CAISERRDRASEQYF. CDR3 nucleotide sequence: TGTGCCATCAGTGAGAGACGGGACAGGGCCTCCGAGCAGTACTTC.